Listed below are T cell receptor beta chains from one sample, sequenced in a study of blood T cells in healthy people across ages. A single record per CDR3 protein comes from TCRdb applying MiXCR to the 5' RACE reads. The sample holds 1.5 million to 1.8 million distinct CDR3 sequences; 42% are singletons and the top ten take about 4%. The sample comprised blood. The receptors were gathered from a woman aged 18-30 years in good health. CDR3s include the opening cysteine and the closing phenylalanine or tryptophan. D genes are given only for firm matches. Expanded clones get a size class; other rows say once, few or many, or leave the size out.

>-|-|TRBV20-1|14|TRBJ2-7
CSAIRQVPAYEQYF
TGCAGTGCCATACGACAGGTTCCAGCCTACGAGCAGTACTTC
>few|TRBD1|TRBV6-2/TRBV6-3|16|TRBJ2-7
CASRQFTGGNRYEQYF
TGTGCCAGCAGACAATTCACAGGGGGCAACCGGTACGAGCAGTACTTC
>-|-|TRBV4-2|17|TRBJ2-2
CASSQEGGGAYTGELFF
TGTGCCAGCAGCCAAGAGGGAGGGGGCGCGTACACCGGGGAGCTGTTTTTT
>-|TRBD1|TRBV5-1|15|TRBJ2-3
CASSLTGTGIDTQYF
TGCGCCAGCAGCTTAACCGGGACAGGGATAGATACGCAGTATTTT
>-|-|TRBV18|13|TRBJ1-2
CASSPSVFYGYTF
TGTGCCAGCTCACCATCGGTGTTTTATGGCTACACCTTC
>few|TRBD2|TRBV7-9|18|TRBJ2-1
CASSLPLRGGSSYNEQFF
TGTGCCAGCAGCTTACCCCTGCGGGGGGGGAGCTCCTACAATGAGCAGTTCTTC
>few|-|TRBV29-1|15|TRBJ2-3
CSVALGRGWADTQYF
TGCAGCGTTGCCTTGGGCAGGGGATGGGCAGATACGCAGTATTTT
>-|-|TRBV4-1|15|TRBJ1-6
CASSSYRGLLSPFHF
TGCGCCAGCAGCTCATATCGGGGCCTTCTTTCACCCTTCCACTTT
>-|TRBD2|TRBV20-1|18|TRBJ2-1
CSARDRGSGSNAYNEQFF
TGCAGTGCTAGAGATCGAGGTAGCGGGAGTAACGCCTACAATGAGCAGTTCTTC
>few|TRBD1|TRBV7-8|16|TRBJ2-7
CASSMTGGAFSYEQYF
TGTGCCAGCAGCATGACAGGGGGCGCGTTTTCCTACGAGCAGTACTTC
>once|TRBD2|TRBV6-2/TRBV6-3|16|TRBJ2-3
CASSYTSGRAIDTQYF
TGTGCCAGCAGTTACACTAGCGGGAGGGCCATAGATACGCAGTATTTT
>-|TRBD2|TRBV20-1|14|TRBJ2-7
CSARPAGVVYEQYF
TGCAGTGCTAGGCCAGCGGGAGTGGTCTACGAGCAGTACTTC
>-|-|TRBV4-2|17|TRBJ2-1
CASSQDLLRRVYNEQFF
TGTGCCAGCAGCCAAGATCTTCTCCGCAGGGTTTACAATGAGCAGTTCTTC
>-|-|TRBV7-7|16|TRBJ2-1
CASSPQGLSSYNEQFF
TGTGCTAGCAGCCCACAGGGCCTGAGCTCCTACAATGAGCAGTTCTTC
>-|TRBD1|TRBV20-1|16|TRBJ2-7
CSANERTGDISYEQYF
TGCAGTGCAAACGAACGGACAGGGGACATCTCCTACGAGCAGTACTTC
>-|-|TRBV12-3/TRBV12-4|16|TRBJ1-5
CASSLSEKTGNQPQHF
TGTGCCAGCAGTTTAAGCGAGAAAACAGGGAATCAGCCCCAGCATTTT
>few|-|TRBV10-3|12|TRBJ2-7
CAIGPDSYEQYF
TGTGCCATCGGTCCTGACTCCTACGAGCAGTACTTC
>-|-|TRBV5-5|15|TRBJ2-7
CASSLGQPAGYEQYF
TGTGCCAGCAGCTTGGGACAGCCGGCAGGCTACGAGCAGTACTTC
>-|-|TRBV4-3|14|TRBJ1-2
CASSQVQANYGYTF
TGCGCCAGCAGCCAAGTCCAAGCTAACTATGGCTACACCTTC
>-|-|TRBV4-3|18|TRBJ2-3
CASSQDPLAWYSTDTQYF
TGCGCCAGCAGCCAAGATCCGTTAGCGTGGTACAGTACAGATACGCAGTATTTT
>few|TRBD1|TRBV5-1|15|TRBJ2-7
CASSRGTGSSYEQYF
TGCGCCAGCAGCAGAGGGACAGGGAGCTCCTACGAGCAGTACTTC
>-|TRBD1|TRBV14|18|TRBJ2-1
CASSQHHRGWSSYNEQFF
TGTGCCAGCAGCCAACACCACAGGGGGTGGAGCTCCTACAATGAGCAGTTCTTC
>few|-|TRBV20-1|13|TRBJ2-5
CSARDFLWETQYF
TGCAGTGCTAGAGACTTCCTGTGGGAGACCCAGTACTTC
>few|TRBD1|TRBV12-3/TRBV12-4|13|TRBJ2-7
CASRRQGFYEQYF
TGTGCCAGCAGAAGACAGGGCTTCTACGAGCAGTACTTC
>-|TRBD2|TRBV5-1|17|TRBJ2-7
CASSLEASGISYNEQYF
TGCGCCAGCAGCTTGGAGGCTAGCGGGATATCCTACAATGAGCAGTACTTC
>many|-|TRBV4-1|13|TRBJ1-2
CASSQDRIYGYTF
TGCGCCAGCAGCCAAGATCGGATCTATGGCTACACCTTC
>-|TRBD1|TRBV7-9|15|TRBJ2-3
CASNSGQGGTDTQYF
TGTGCCAGCAATTCCGGGCAGGGGGGCACAGATACGCAGTATTTT
>-|TRBD1|TRBV15|14|TRBJ1-2
CATSSRDRYYGYTF
TGTGCCACCAGCAGTAGGGACAGGTACTATGGCTACACCTTC
>few|TRBD1|TRBV12-3/TRBV12-4|17|TRBJ2-1
CASSLLRATGMNNEQFF
TGTGCCAGCAGTTTACTAAGGGCGACAGGGATGAACAATGAGCAGTTCTTC
>-|-|TRBV27|14|TRBJ1-2
CASSLRDSGYGYTF
TGTGCCAGCAGTTTACGGGATTCTGGGTATGGCTACACCTTC
>-|-|TRBV28|13|TRBJ2-7
CASSFRDLDEQYF
TGTGCCAGCAGTTTCCGGGACTTAGATGAGCAGTACTTC
>-|TRBD1|TRBV20-1|19|TRBJ1-4
CSASSNRGTDLTRPEKLFF
TGCAGTGCTAGCAGTAATAGAGGGACAGACCTAACTCGTCCGGAAAAACTGTTTTTT
>-|-|TRBV20-1|12|TRBJ2-5
CSATRTQETQYF
TGCAGTGCCACGAGGACACAAGAGACCCAGTACTTC
>-|TRBD2|TRBV10-3|15|TRBJ2-5
CAISRAGSSYNEQYF
TGTGCCATCAGCCGAGCGGGGAGCTCCTACAATGAGCAGTACTTC
>many|TRBD1|TRBV5-1|14|TRBJ2-7
CASSQDRVTYEQYF
TGCGCCAGCAGCCAAGACAGGGTTACCTACGAGCAGTACTTC
>-|-|TRBV7-8|15|TRBJ1-2
CACSRDEAVLRGYTF
TGTGCCTGCAGTCGTGATGAGGCCGTCTTGCGGGGCTACACCTTC
>few|-|TRBV6-2/TRBV6-3|12|TRBJ2-7
CASSYAAYEQYF
TGTGCCAGCAGTTACGCCGCCTACGAGCAGTACTTC
>-|TRBD2|TRBV9|17|TRBJ2-3
CASSVNPGLAGTDTQYF
TGTGCCAGCAGCGTAAATCCGGGACTAGCGGGCACAGATACGCAGTATTTT
>-|-|TRBV2|13|TRBJ2-7
CASMEGIWYEQYF
TGTGCCAGCATGGAGGGTATCTGGTACGAGCAGTACTTC
>-|TRBD1|TRBV6-5|16|TRBJ2-3
CASSYGQASSTDTQYF
TGTGCCAGCAGTTACGGACAGGCTTCTAGCACAGATACGCAGTATTTT
>-|-|TRBV5-4|13|TRBJ1-1
CASSWDVNTEAFF
TGTGCCAGCAGCTGGGACGTCAACACTGAAGCTTTCTTT
>-|TRBD2|TRBV5-6|20|TRBJ2-1
CASSLVWGTGGRVIYNEQFF
TGTGCCAGCAGCCTGGTTTGGGGGACTGGCGGGAGGGTAATTTACAATGAGCAGTTCTTC